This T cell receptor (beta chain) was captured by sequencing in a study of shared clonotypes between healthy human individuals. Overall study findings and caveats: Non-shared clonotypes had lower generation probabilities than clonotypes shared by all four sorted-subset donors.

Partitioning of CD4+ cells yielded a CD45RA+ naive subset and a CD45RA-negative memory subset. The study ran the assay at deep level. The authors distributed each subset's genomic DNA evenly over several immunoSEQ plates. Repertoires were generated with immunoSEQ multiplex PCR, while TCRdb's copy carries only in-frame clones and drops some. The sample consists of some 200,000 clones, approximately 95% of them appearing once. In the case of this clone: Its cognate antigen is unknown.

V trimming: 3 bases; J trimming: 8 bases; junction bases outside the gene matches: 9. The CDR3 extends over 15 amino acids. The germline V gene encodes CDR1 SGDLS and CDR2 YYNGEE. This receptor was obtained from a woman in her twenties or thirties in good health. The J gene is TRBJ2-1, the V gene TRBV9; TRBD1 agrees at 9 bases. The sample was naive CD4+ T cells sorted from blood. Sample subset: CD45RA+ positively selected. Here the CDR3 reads CASSATGTGIDEQFF. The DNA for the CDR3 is TGTGCCAGCAGCGCAACCGGGACAGGGATTGATGAGCAGTTCTTC.